This T cell receptor (beta chain) was sequenced for a study of post-analysis software for immune sequencing data. Unique-molecular-identifier-tagged TCR beta cDNA libraries were used. T cells, roughly 0.85 to 10 million of them, yielded hundreds of thousands of cDNA molecules. TCRdb used MiXCR to reprocess the PCR reads, holding one entry per CDR3 protein. The sample yields about 460,000 distinct CDR3 sequences, around 40% seen once. The clonotype was recovered from a girl aged 10-17 years with multiple sclerosis. Sample: blood.

In DNA form, the CDR3 reads TGTGCCAGCAGACCGCGGGGGGTCTTCTCCTACGAGCAGTACTTC. It encodes CASRPRGVFSYEQYF. The chain has TRBV6-2 or TRBV6-3 and TRBJ2-7; 8 bases match TRBD2. Germline CDR1 MNHEY, CDR2 SVGEGT. J gave up 0 bases and V 6 bases, and 7 bases lay outside the gene matches. This CDR3 has 15 residues.